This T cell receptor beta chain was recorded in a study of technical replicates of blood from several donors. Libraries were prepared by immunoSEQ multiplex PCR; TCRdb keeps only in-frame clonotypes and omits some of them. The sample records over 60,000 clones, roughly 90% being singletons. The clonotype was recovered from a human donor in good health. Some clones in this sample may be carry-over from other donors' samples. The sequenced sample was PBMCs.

CDR3 DNA sequence: TGTGCCAGCAGCGGCAACCAAGAGACCCAGTACTTC. Protein: CASSGNQETQYF. The V and J genes are TRBV7-3 and TRBJ2-5; no clear D gene. Trimming shortened V by 5 bases and J by 0 bases, and 4 bases separated the two germline ends. This CDR3 contains 12 residues. Germline CDR1 and CDR2: SGHTA and FQGTGA.